This is a list of T cell receptor beta chains from one sample in a study of shared clonotypes between healthy human individuals. The repertoire was sequenced with immunoSEQ multiplex PCR; TCRdb's copy has only in-frame clones and lacks some. The sample lists about 1 million clones, about 80% occurring once. The sequenced sample consisted of memory CD4+ T cells sorted from blood. The receptors derive from a man younger than 35 in good health. CDR3s include the opening cysteine and the closing phenylalanine or tryptophan. The D gene is left open where the match is weak. Clone size is given for some rows only: seen once, a few or many times, or a class if the clone is expanded.

TRBV15	TRBJ2-3	.	.	CATSRARGLADTQYF	TGTGCCACCAGCAGAGCGCGGGGGCTCGCAGATACGCAGTATTTT
TRBV28	TRBJ2-5	.	TRBD1	CASRKTGGAETQYF	TGTGCCAGCAGGAAAACAGGGGGCGCGGAGACCCAGTACTTC
TRBV6-1	TRBJ2-5	.	.	CASTEDRLGRETQYF	TGTGCCAGCACCGAGGACCGACTTGGGCGAGAGACCCAGTACTTC
TRBV7-2	TRBJ2-2	.	TRBD2	CASRRGENTGELFF	TGTGCCAGCCGGCGGGGGGAAAACACCGGGGAGCTGTTTTTT
TRBV7-2	TRBJ2-5	.	TRBD2	CASSSQTSGETQYF	TGTGCCAGCAGCTCCCAGACTAGCGGAGAGACCCAGTACTTC
TRBV11-2	TRBJ1-6	.	.	CAISQAGGTPLHF	TGTGCCATCTCTCAGGCCGGCGGGACACCCCTCCACTTT
TRBV6-6	TRBJ1-6	.	TRBD1	CATQTGTADSPLHF	TGTGCCACACAGACAGGGACAGCGGATTCACCCCTCCACTTT
TRBV9	TRBJ1-1	.	.	CASSGQSSRGNTEAFF	TGTGCCAGCAGCGGGCAAAGTAGTCGTGGGAACACTGAAGCTTTCTTT
TRBV7-2	TRBJ1-5	many	.	CASSFGGNQPQHF	TGTGCCAGCAGCTTTGGGGGAAATCAGCCCCAGCATTTT
TRBV6-5	TRBJ2-1	.	.	CASSYSIASGNEQFF	TGTGCCAGCAGTTACTCGATTGCTAGTGGCAATGAGCAGTTCTTC
TRBV5-1	TRBJ2-2	few	TRBD2	CASKRDVTNTGELFF	TGCGCCAGCAAGCGGGATGTAACTAACACCGGGGAGCTGTTTTTT